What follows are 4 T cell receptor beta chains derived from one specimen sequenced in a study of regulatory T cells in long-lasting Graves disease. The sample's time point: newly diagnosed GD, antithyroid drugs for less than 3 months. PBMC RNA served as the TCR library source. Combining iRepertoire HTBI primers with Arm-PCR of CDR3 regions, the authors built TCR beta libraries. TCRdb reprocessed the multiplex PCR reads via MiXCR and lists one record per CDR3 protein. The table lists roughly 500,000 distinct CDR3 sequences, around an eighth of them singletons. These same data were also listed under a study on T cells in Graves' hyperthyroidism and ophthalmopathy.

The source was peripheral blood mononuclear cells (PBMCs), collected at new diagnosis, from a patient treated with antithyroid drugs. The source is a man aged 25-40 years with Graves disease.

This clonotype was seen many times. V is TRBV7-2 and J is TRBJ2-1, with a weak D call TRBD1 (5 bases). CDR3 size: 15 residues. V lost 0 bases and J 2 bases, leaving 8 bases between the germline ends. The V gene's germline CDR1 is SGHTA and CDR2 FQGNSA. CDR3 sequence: CASSLAQGTYNEQFF. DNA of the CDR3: TGTGCCAGCAGCTTAGCTCAGGGTACCTACAATGAGCAGTTCTTC.

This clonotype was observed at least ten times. The CDR3: CASSLGTGANVLTF. In nucleotides, the CDR3 is TGTGCCAGCAGCTTAGGAACAGGGGCCAACGTCCTGACTTTC. The V and J genes are TRBV11-2 and TRBJ2-6, with D hard to call. CDR1 SGHAT and CDR2 FQNNGV come from the germline V gene. Trimming pared 1 base from V and 4 bases from J, leaving 5 bases between. The CDR3 length is 14 residues.

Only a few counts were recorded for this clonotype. CDR3 sequence: CASSQALGVAGNDAQETQYF. CDR3 nucleotide sequence: TGCGCCAGCAGCCAAGCGCTTGGAGTAGCGGGCAACGACGCTCAAGAGACCCAGTACTTC. This chain joins TRBV4-1 and TRBJ2-5; 7 bases fit TRBD2. The germline gives CDR1 MGHRA, CDR2 YSYEKL. Trimming at V came to 1 base and at J to 2 bases, leaving 19 bases not matched to a gene. The CDR3 extends over 20 amino acids.

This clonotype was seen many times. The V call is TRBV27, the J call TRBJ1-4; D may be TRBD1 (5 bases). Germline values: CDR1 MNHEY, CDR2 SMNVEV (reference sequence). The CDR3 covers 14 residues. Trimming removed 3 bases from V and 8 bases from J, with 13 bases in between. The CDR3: CASSFNPGTEKLFF. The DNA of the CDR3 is TGTGCCAGCAGTTTCAACCCGGGGACCGAAAAACTGTTTTTT.